A single sample is the source of the 26 T cell receptor beta chains below, sequenced in a study of cytomegalovirus exposure and HLA in healthy donors. 13 Jbeta primers and 60 Vbeta primers were used for the PCR. Sequenced by immunoSEQ multiplex PCR; TCRdb stores in-frame clones only, minus some. The sample has approximately 120,000 clones, roughly 67% seen once; the top ten hold around 8.1%. Specimen: PBMCs. The receptors were sampled from a man between 40 and 49 years old in good health and CMV-seronegative.

J is TRBJ1-6 and V is TRBV7-2, with 11 nucleotides matching TRBD1. The germline V gene encodes CDR1 SGHTA and CDR2 FQGNSA. The CDR3 sequence is 15 residues long. Germline trimming cut 5 bases from V and 7 bases from J; bases unmatched to any gene: 4. Here the CDR3 reads CASSTGQGANSPLHF. The CDR3 coding sequence is TGTGCCAGCAGCACCGGACAGGGGGCGAATTCACCCCTCCACTTT.

There are a few counts of this clone. The chain joins TRBV7-2 to TRBJ2-3, with D possibly TRBD2 on 5 matching bases. Deletions cut 5 bases from V and 2 bases from J, with 23 bases between. Germline-derived CDR1 and CDR2 are SGHTA and FQGNSA. The CDR3 covers 18 residues. In DNA, the CDR3 is TGTGCCAGCAGCCCATTTACTAGAGCCTCTTATCCCACAGATACGCAGTATTTT. Protein: CASSPFTRASYPTDTQYF.

The chain employs TRBV7-2 and TRBJ2-1; TRBD2 might be the D (7 bases). Trimming removed 3 bases at V and 7 bases at J, with 16 bases between. The CDR3 is 15 amino acids. Germline lookup yields CDR1 SGHTA and CDR2 FQGNSA. The CDR3 loop is CASSFNGGPGNEQFF. In DNA, the CDR3 is TGTGCCAGCAGCTTTAACGGGGGGCCGGGGAATGAGCAGTTCTTC.

The rearrangement joins TRBV6-5 to TRBJ1-4; D is undetermined. Germline lookup yields CDR1 MNHEY and CDR2 SVGAGI. The V and J ends lost 2 bases and 7 bases respectively, with 17 bases between them. This CDR3 region has 16 residues. The CDR3 protein is CASSYSSLRGSEKLFF. CDR3 DNA sequence: TGTGCCAGCAGTTACAGTTCCCTAAGAGGGAGTGAAAAACTGTTTTTT.

The chain recombines TRBV12-5 with TRBJ1-5, with D possibly being TRBD1 (5 bases). The CDR3 has 13 residues. From germline, CDR1 is LGHNT and CDR2 FRNRAP. Trimming removed 6 bases from V and 0 bases from J, with 6 bases in between. CDR3 loop: CASGQASNQPQHF. The CDR3, as DNA: TGTGCTAGTGGACAGGCTAGCAATCAGCCCCAGCATTTT.

The V call is TRBV28, the J call TRBJ1-5, with no clear D. Deletions cut 5 bases from V and 5 bases from J, with 4 bases between. CDR3 length: 11 residues. CDR1 and CDR2 (germline): MDHEN, SYDVKM. The CDR3 protein is CASSVDQPQHF. Written as DNA, the CDR3 is TGTGCCAGCAGTGTCGATCAGCCCCAGCATTTT.

This sequence joins TRBV29-1 and TRBJ2-1; D is unclear. The germline V gene has CDR1 SQVTM and CDR2 ANQGSEA. This CDR3 comprises 15 residues. V lost 5 bases and J lost 2, with 16 bases in between. The CDR3 spells CSVHGSAAAYNEQFF. Here the CDR3 DNA reads TGCAGCGTTCATGGATCGGCGGCCGCCTACAATGAGCAGTTCTTC.

The chain couples TRBV5-4 to TRBJ2-2; 8 bases fit TRBD1. The CDR3 runs 16 residues. The V segment lost 4 bases and the J segment 6 bases; nucleotides outside the gene matches: 11. CDR1 and CDR2 (germline): SGHNT, YYREEE (reference sequence). The CDR3 nucleotides are TGTGCCAGCAGCCCTAGACGGGACAGGAAGGCCGGGGAGCTGTTTTTT. As protein: CASSPRRDRKAGELFF. Combining the CDR3 with reference TRBV5-4 and TRBJ2-2 gives the whole variable domain ETGVTQSPTHLIKTRGQQVTLRCSSQSGHNTVSWYQQALGQGPQFIFQYYREEENGRGNFPPRFSGLQFPNYSSELNVNALELDDSALYLCASSPRRDRKAGELFFGEGSRLTVL.

The genes are TRBV27 and TRBJ2-1; D gene uncertain. The CDR3 is 16 amino acids. Germline V lookup: CDR1 MNHEY, CDR2 SMNVEV (reference sequence). Trimming shortened V by 1 base and J by 0 bases, and 10 bases separated the two germline ends. CDR3 DNA sequence: TGTGCCAGCAGTTTATTCGTCCCGAGCTCCTACAATGAGCAGTTCTTC. Its translation is CASSLFVPSSYNEQFF.

V is TRBV6-5 and J is TRBJ2-1; TRBD1 matches at 10 bases. The CDR3 sequence is 15 residues long. V gave up 6 bases and J gave up 4 bases; unmatched junction bases: 6. CDR1 and CDR2 (germline): MNHEY, SVGAGI. The CDR3 here is CASSLGQGVYNEQFF. The DNA of the CDR3 is TGTGCCAGCAGCTTAGGACAGGGGGTGTACAATGAGCAGTTCTTC.

The V call is TRBV29-1, the J call TRBJ2-3; no reliable D call. Germline-derived CDR1 and CDR2 are SQVTM and ANQGSEA. This CDR3 region has 15 residues. V was trimmed by 4 bases and J by 0 bases, leaving 14 bases between them. The CDR3 reads CSVVPPYTSTDTQYF. The CDR3 DNA is TGCAGCGTTGTCCCCCCGTATACTAGCACAGATACGCAGTATTTT.

The chain has TRBV4-3 and TRBJ2-7; 9 bases align to TRBD1. This CDR3 comprises 14 residues. The germline V gene encodes CDR1 LGHNA and CDR2 YSLEER. The V gene end was trimmed by 4 bases and the J gene end by 3 bases; junction bases not matched to a gene: 4. CDR3 in amino acids: CASSPDRGIYEQYF. Here the CDR3 DNA reads TGCGCCAGCAGCCCCGACAGGGGGATCTACGAGCAGTACTTC.

A remark on this clone: An end of the junction does not agree with germline; a read error may underlie this. The chain links TRBV7-7 to TRBJ1-1, with D perhaps TRBD1 (5 bases). CDR3 size: 13 residues. Germline V gene sequence: CDR1 SSHAT, CDR2 FNYEAQ (reference sequence). The CDR3 loop reads CASSLGQGAEAFF. CDR3 DNA: TGTGCTAGCAGCCTCGGGCAGGGCGCTGAAGCTTTCTTT.

This CDR3 is CASSMTLLREQYF. CDR3 DNA sequence: TGTGCCAGTAGTATGACCCTACTACGAGAGCAGTACTTC. The chain combines TRBV19 with TRBJ2-7; D is unresolved. The CDR3 extends over 13 amino acids. Trimming removed 3 bases from V and 7 bases from J, with 13 bases in between. CDR1 is LNHDA and CDR2 is SQIVND in the germline V gene (reference sequence).

This chain links TRBV28 with TRBJ2-5; D might be TRBD1 (5 bases). The V and J ends lost 1 base and 2 bases respectively, with 11 bases between them. This CDR3 region has 15 residues. Germline CDR1 is MDHEN and CDR2 is SYDVKM. In DNA form, the CDR3 reads TGTGCCAGCAGTTTATTAGGGGAAGGGCAAGAGACCCAGTACTTC. Translation: CASSLLGEGQETQYF.

The J gene is TRBJ2-2, the V gene TRBV4-3; 10 bases fit TRBD2. The CDR3 consists of 16 residues. The germline CDR1 and CDR2 sequences are LGHNA and YSLEER. V gave up 4 bases and J gave up 3 bases; unmatched junction bases: 5. In DNA form, the CDR3 reads TGCGCCAGCAGCCGCATAGCGGGGGGCCACACCGGGGAGCTGTTTTTT. Encoded protein: CASSRIAGGHTGELFF.

This chain uses TRBV6-6 with TRBJ1-2; TRBD1 might be the D (6 bases). CDR1 and CDR2 (germline): MNHNY, SVGAGI (reference sequence). V was cut by 4 bases and J by 6 bases, with 18 bases left in between. The CDR3 contains 15 residues. The CDR3 DNA is TGTGCCAGCAGTTTGTCGTTTAAGGGGGTGAATGGCTACACCTTC. Amino acids: CASSLSFKGVNGYTF.

This clone has only a few counts. This sequence joins TRBV6-6 and TRBJ1-1; D unresolved. The V end lost 5 bases, the J end lost 0 bases, and 4 bases lay between the germline ends. Germline-derived CDR1 and CDR2 are MNHNY and SVGAGI (reference sequence). The CDR3 runs to 12 residues. CDR3 residues: CASSHMNTEAFF. The CDR3 bases are TGTGCCAGCAGTCACATGAACACTGAAGCTTTCTTT.

The chain links TRBV5-1 to TRBJ1-4; D unclear. The CDR3 covers 16 residues. Trimming took off 1 base at V and 2 bases at J, with 12 bases between the two ends. The germline V gene encodes CDR1 SGHRS and CDR2 YFSETQ. The CDR3 DNA reads TGCGCCAGCAGCTTGAGGGCGGCGGGCACTAATGAAAAACTGTTTTTT. Translating gives CASSLRAAGTNEKLFF. Full variable domain (rest looked up from reference TRBV5-1 and TRBJ1-4): KAGVTQTPRYLIKTRGQQVTLSCSPISGHRSVSWYQQTPGQGLQFLFEYFSETQRNKGNFPGRFSGRQFSNSRSEMNVSTLELGDSALYLCASSLRAAGTNEKLFFGSGTQLSVL.

This clone was detected a few times. The gene calls are TRBV4-3 and TRBJ1-2; D not certain. The V end was cut by 4 bases, the J end by 4 bases, with 13 bases between. CDR3 size: 14 residues. Germline V gene sequence: CDR1 LGHNA, CDR2 YSLEER. This CDR3 reads CASSPLERGYGYTF. For the CDR3, the DNA is TGCGCCAGCAGCCCACTTGAACGAGGCTATGGCTACACCTTC.

This clone was seen more than once but under ten times. This sequence joins TRBV4-3 and TRBJ1-1, with D perhaps matching TRBD1 (6 bases). The germline V gene has CDR1 LGHNA and CDR2 YSLEER. This CDR3 has 14 amino acids. Trimming pared 1 base from V and 5 bases from J, leaving 11 bases between. The CDR3 here is CASSQGGGGTEAFF. Written as DNA, the CDR3 is TGCGCCAGCAGCCAAGGAGGGGGTGGGACTGAAGCTTTCTTT.

The J gene is TRBJ1-2, the V gene TRBV7-2, with unresolved D. The V gene's germline CDR1 is SGHTA and CDR2 FQGNSA. CDR3 size: 15 residues. Trimming pared 2 bases from V and 4 bases from J, leaving 14 bases between. The CDR3 is CASSLRRPAGYGYTF. The CDR3 DNA follows: TGTGCCAGCAGCTTACGTAGGCCCGCGGGCTATGGCTACACCTTC. The variable domain in full, completed from reference TRBV7-2 and TRBJ1-2, reads GAGVSQSPSNKVTEKGKDVELRCDPISGHTALYWYRQSLGQGLEFLIYFQGNSAPDKSGLPSDRFSAERTGGSVSTLTIQRTQQEDSAVYLCASSLRRPAGYGYTFGSGTRLTVV.

V usage is TRBV6-5 and J usage is TRBJ1-1, with D unclear. CDR3 length: 14 amino acids. The ends were cut back, 6 bases at V and 2 bases at J, with 13 bases in the middle. Germline loops: CDR1 MNHEY, CDR2 SVGAGI. The CDR3 reads CASSPTLLNTEAFF. The CDR3 coding sequence is TGTGCCAGCAGCCCAACTTTACTCAACACTGAAGCTTTCTTT.

This chain links TRBV6-1 with TRBJ1-5; 10 bases are shared with TRBD1. Germline loops: CDR1 MNHNS, CDR2 SASEGT. This CDR3 is built from 14 residues. Unmatched junction bases numbered 6, after V lost 6 bases and J lost 7 bases. Written as DNA, the CDR3 is TGTGCCAGCAGGGAGACAGGGGGCGAACAGCCCCAGCATTTT. This gives the protein CASRETGGEQPQHF.

V usage is TRBV5-4 and J usage is TRBJ2-5, with D tentatively TRBD1 (6 bases). V shed 1 base and J shed 4 bases, with 11 bases lying between them. Germline loops: CDR1 SGHNT, CDR2 YYREEE (reference sequence). The CDR3 is 14 amino acids. For the CDR3, the DNA is TGTGCCAGCAGCTTGTGGGGGCCGGGAGAGACCCAGTACTTC. It yields the protein CASSLWGPGETQYF.

The gene calls are TRBV7-8 and TRBJ2-1; 9 bases align to TRBD2. V was clipped by 5 bases and J by 10 bases; unmatched bases: 12. This CDR3 region has 15 residues. Germline V lookup: CDR1 SGHVS, CDR2 FQNEAQ. Here the CDR3 reads CASSHRGGGGWEQFF. The CDR3 DNA reads TGTGCCAGCAGCCACCGGGGCGGGGGGGGTTGGGAGCAGTTCTTC.